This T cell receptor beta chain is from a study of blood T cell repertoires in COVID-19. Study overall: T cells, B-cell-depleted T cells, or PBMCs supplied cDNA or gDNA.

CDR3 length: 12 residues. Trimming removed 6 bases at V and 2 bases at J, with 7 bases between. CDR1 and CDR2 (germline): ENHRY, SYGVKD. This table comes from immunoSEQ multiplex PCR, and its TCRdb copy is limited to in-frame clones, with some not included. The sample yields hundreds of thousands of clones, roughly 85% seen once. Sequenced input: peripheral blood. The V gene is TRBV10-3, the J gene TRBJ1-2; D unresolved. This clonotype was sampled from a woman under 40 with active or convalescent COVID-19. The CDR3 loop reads CAISTQNYGYTF. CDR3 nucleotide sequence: TGTGCCATCAGCACACAAAACTATGGCTACACCTTC.